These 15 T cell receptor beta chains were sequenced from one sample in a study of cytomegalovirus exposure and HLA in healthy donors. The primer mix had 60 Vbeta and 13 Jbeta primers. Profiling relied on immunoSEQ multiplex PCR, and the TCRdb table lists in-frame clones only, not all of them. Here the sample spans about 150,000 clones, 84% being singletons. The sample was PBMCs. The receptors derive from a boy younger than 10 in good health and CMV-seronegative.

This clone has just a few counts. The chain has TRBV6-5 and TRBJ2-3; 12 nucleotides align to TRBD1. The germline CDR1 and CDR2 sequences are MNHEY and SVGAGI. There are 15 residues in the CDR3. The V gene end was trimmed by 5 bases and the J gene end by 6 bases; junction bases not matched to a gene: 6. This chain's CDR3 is CASSRGTGGMDTQYF. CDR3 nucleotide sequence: TGTGCCAGCAGTCGAGGGACAGGGGGCATGGATACGCAGTATTTT.

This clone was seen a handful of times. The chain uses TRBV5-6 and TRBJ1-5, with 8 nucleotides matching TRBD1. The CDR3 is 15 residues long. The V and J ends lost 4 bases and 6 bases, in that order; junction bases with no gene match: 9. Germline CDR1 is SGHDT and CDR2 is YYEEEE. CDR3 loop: CASSPGTGTGQPQHF. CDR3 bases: TGTGCCAGCAGCCCGGGGACAGGCACCGGTCAGCCCCAGCATTTT.

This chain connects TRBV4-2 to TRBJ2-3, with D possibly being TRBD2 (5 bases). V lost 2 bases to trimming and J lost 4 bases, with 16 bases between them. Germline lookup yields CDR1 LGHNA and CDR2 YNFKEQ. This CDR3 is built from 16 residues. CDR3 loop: CASSQRGRDSPDTQYF. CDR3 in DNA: TGTGCCAGCAGCCAACGAGGGAGAGATTCTCCAGATACGCAGTATTTT.

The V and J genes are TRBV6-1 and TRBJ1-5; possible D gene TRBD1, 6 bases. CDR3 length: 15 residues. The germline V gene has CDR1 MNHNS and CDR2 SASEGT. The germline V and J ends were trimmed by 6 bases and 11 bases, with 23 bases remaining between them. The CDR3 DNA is TGTGCCAGCAGAAAGGTAGACAGGACCACCGAGGCCCAGCATTTT. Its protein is CASRKVDRTTEAQHF.

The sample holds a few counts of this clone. The chain's CDR3 is CASSRGYNQPQHF. DNA of the CDR3: TGTGCCAGTAGTCGCGGTTACAATCAGCCCCAGCATTTT. The rearrangement links TRBV19 to TRBJ1-5; D uncertain. In germline, CDR1 is LNHDA, CDR2 SQIVND (reference sequence). V dropped 5 bases and J dropped 3 bases, with 8 bases sitting between them. There are 13 residues in the CDR3.

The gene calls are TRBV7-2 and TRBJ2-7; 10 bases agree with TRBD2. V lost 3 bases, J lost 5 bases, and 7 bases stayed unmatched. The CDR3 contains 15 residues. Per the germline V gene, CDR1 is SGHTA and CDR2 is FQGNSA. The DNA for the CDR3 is TGTGCCAGCAGCTTGAGCGGGAGGGCCAACCACGAGCAGTACTTC. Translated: CASSLSGRANHEQYF.

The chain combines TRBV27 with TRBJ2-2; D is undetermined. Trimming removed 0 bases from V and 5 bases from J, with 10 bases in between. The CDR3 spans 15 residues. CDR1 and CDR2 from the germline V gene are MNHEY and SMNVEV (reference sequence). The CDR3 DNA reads TGTGCCAGCAGTTTATCCCGCGCGGTAACCGGGGAGCTGTTTTTT. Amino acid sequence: CASSLSRAVTGELFF.

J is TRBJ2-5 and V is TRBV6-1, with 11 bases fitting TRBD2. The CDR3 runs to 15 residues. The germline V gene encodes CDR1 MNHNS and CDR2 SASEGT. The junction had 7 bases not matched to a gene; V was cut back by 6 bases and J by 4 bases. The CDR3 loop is CASSATTSGRETQYF. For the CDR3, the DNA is TGTGCCAGCAGCGCCACCACTAGCGGGAGAGAGACCCAGTACTTC.

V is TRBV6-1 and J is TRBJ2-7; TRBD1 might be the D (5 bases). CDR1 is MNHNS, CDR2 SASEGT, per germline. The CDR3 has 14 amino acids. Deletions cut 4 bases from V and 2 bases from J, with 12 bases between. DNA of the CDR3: TGTGCCAGCAGTGCCGCCAGGGTAACCTACGAGCAGTACTTC. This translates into CASSAARVTYEQYF.

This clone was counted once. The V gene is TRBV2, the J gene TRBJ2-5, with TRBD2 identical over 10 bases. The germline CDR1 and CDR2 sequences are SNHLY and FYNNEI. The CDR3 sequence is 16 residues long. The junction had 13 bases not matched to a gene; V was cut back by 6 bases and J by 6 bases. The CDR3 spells CASRRWTSGPSQTQYF. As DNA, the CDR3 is TGTGCCAGCAGACGGTGGACTAGCGGCCCCTCGCAGACCCAGTACTTC.

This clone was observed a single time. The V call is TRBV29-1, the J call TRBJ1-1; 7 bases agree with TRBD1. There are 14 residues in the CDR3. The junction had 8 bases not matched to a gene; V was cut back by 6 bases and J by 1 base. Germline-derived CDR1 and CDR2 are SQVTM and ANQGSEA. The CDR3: CSVRQGTGNTEAFF. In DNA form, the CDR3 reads TGCAGCGTCAGACAGGGCACGGGGAACACTGAAGCTTTCTTT.

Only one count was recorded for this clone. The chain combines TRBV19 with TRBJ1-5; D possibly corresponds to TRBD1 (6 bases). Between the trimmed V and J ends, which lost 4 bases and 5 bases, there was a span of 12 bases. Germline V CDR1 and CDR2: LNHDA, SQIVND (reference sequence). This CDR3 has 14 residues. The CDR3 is CASSSTGRDQPQHF. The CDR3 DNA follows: TGTGCCAGTAGTAGTACAGGGCGTGATCAGCCCCAGCATTTT.

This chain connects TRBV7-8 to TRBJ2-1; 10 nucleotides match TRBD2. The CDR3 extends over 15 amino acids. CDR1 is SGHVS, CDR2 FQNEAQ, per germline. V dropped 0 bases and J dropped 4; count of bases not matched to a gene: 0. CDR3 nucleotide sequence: TGTGCCAGCAGCTTAGCACTAGCGGGGTACAATGAGCAGTTCTTC. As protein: CASSLALAGYNEQFF.

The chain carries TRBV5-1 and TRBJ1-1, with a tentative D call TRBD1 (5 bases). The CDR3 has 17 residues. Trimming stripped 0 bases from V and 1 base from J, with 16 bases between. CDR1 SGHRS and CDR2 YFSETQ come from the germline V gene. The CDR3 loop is CASSLGVQGFENTEAFF. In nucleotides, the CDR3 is TGCGCCAGCAGCTTGGGGGTGCAGGGATTTGAGAACACTGAAGCTTTCTTT.

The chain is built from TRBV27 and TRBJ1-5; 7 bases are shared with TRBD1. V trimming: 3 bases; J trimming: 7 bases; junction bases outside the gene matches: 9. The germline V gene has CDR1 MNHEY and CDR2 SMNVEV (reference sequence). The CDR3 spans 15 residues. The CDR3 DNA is TGTGCCAGCAGTTTCATAGGGGACAGAGACCAGCCCCAGCATTTT. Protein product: CASSFIGDRDQPQHF.